Below are 28 T cell receptor beta chains sequenced from a single sample in a study of TIL therapy for anti-PD-1-resistant metastatic lung cancer. This was the immunoSEQ v3 assay. Sequenced by immunoSEQ multiplex PCR; TCRdb stores in-frame clones only, minus some. This table holds about 12,000 clones, nearly 80% found once. Time point described: pre-treatment sample, taken before nivolumab and TIL therapy. This sample comprised blood, obtained at baseline. These TCRs come from a person between 25 and 79 years old with non-small cell lung cancer.

This sequence joins TRBV9 and TRBJ1-2; D ambiguous. Germline lookup yields CDR1 SGDLS and CDR2 YYNGEE. The CDR3 consists of 14 residues. Trimming removed 0 bases from V and 4 bases from J, with 10 bases in between. CDR3 nucleotides: TGTGCCAGCAGCGTAGCTACTCCCCCCTATGGCTACACCTTC. Translating it yields CASSVATPPYGYTF.

The gene calls are TRBV6-4 and TRBJ2-3; 12 bases agree with TRBD2. CDR3 length: 15 residues. The germline gives CDR1 MRHNA, CDR2 SNTAGT. Trimming took 6 bases from V and 3 from J; bases not matched to a gene: 4. The CDR3 DNA reads TGTGCCAGCAGCCTCCTAGCGGGAGGGACAGATACGCAGTATTTT. The encoded protein is CASSLLAGGTDTQYF.

This chain links TRBV6-6 with TRBJ2-1, with 8 positions matching TRBD1. Germline V gene lookup returns CDR1 MNHNY and CDR2 SVGAGI (reference sequence). The trim removed 6 bases at V and 8 bases at J, leaving 9 bases unmatched. This CDR3 region has 14 residues. The CDR3: CASSPPDRGYEQFF. CDR3 DNA: TGTGCCAGCAGCCCTCCTGACAGGGGATATGAGCAGTTCTTC.

The V gene is TRBV7-2, the J gene TRBJ2-2, with D perhaps being TRBD1 or TRBD2 (6 bases each). CDR1 is SGHTA, CDR2 FQGNSA, per germline. V lost 4 bases and J 4 bases, leaving 13 bases between the germline ends. The CDR3 loop spans 15 amino acids. CDR3 residues: CASSSRLGGTGELFF. CDR3 DNA: TGTGCCAGCAGCTCAAGACTAGGGGGCACCGGGGAGCTGTTTTTT.

The CDR3 sequence is CASSVVGREDSPLHF. The CDR3, as DNA: TGTGCCAGCAGCGTAGTTGGCAGGGAGGATTCACCCCTCCACTTT. The gene calls are TRBV9 and TRBJ1-6; possible D gene TRBD1, 5 bases. This CDR3 has 15 residues. V shed 0 bases and J shed 8 bases, with 12 bases lying between them. CDR1 and CDR2 from the germline V gene are SGDLS and YYNGEE.

V is TRBV5-1 and J is TRBJ2-7; 7 nucleotides agree with TRBD1. J gave up 3 bases and V 1 base, and 1 base lay outside the gene matches. The germline CDR1 and CDR2 sequences are SGHRS and YFSETQ. The CDR3 contains 13 residues. CDR3 protein: CASSLTGDYEQYF. The DNA of the CDR3 is TGCGCCAGCAGCTTGACAGGGGACTACGAGCAGTACTTC.

V and J are TRBV4-1 and TRBJ2-7; D possibly corresponds to TRBD2 (6 bases). The V end lost 1 base, the J end lost 3 bases, and 13 bases lay between the germline ends. Germline-derived CDR1 and CDR2 are MGHRA and YSYEKL. The CDR3 contains 15 residues. CDR3 protein: CASSQAAGIGYEQYF. As DNA, the CDR3 is TGCGCCAGCAGCCAAGCTGCGGGAATAGGCTACGAGCAGTACTTC.

The rearrangement uses TRBV4-2 and TRBJ1-2; D remains ambiguous. CDR3 length: 15 residues. Germline V lookup: CDR1 LGHNA, CDR2 YNFKEQ. The V end lost 4 bases, the J end lost 5 bases, and 17 bases lay between the germline ends. Here the CDR3 reads CASSPQVTERYGYTF. Here the CDR3 DNA reads TGTGCCAGCAGCCCTCAAGTCACGGAACGGTATGGCTACACCTTC.

CDR3 coding DNA: TGTGCCAGCAGTCTAGGGCGGCAAACAGATACGCAGTATTTT. Protein product: CASSLGRQTDTQYF. V gene TRBV13 combines with J gene TRBJ2-3; D not certain. The V end was cut by 6 bases, the J end by 3 bases, with 13 bases between. Germline V CDR1 and CDR2: PRHDT, FYEKMQ (reference sequence). The CDR3 is 14 residues long.

V gene TRBV15 combines with J gene TRBJ1-2; D uncertain. This CDR3 is built from 14 residues. CDR1 LNHNV and CDR2 YYDKDF come from the germline V gene (reference sequence). Trimming cost V 8 bases and J 0 bases, with 13 bases left between them. For the CDR3, the DNA is TGTGCCACCGCTGAGGCGGGAGCTAACTATGGCTACACCTTC. It translates to CATAEAGANYGYTF.

This sequence joins TRBV30 and TRBJ2-3; D might be TRBD2 (5 bases). The germline V and J ends were trimmed by 1 base and 1 base, with 24 bases remaining between them. The CDR3 extends over 19 amino acids. Germline V gene lookup returns CDR1 GTSNPN and CDR2 SVGIG (reference sequence). CDR3 nucleotides: TGTGCCTGGAGTGGTATGGGTCAGGACTCCCGAGCCGGCACAGATACGCAGTATTTT. Its translation: CAWSGMGQDSRAGTDTQYF.

Points on this clone: At the DNA level, this CDR3 is encoded by other sequences in the same sample as well. The rearrangement links TRBV19 to TRBJ2-1; no reliable D call. V lost 7 bases to trimming and J lost 4 bases, with 8 bases between them. The germline CDR1 and CDR2 sequences are LNHDA and SQIVND (reference sequence). This CDR3 contains 12 residues. CDR3 DNA: TGTGCCAGTACTTCGACATACAATGAGCAGTTCTTC. Its protein product is CASTSTYNEQFF.

The J gene is TRBJ2-1, the V gene TRBV5-1; 7 positions agree with TRBD1. The CDR3 is 15 amino acids. Germline V gene lookup returns CDR1 SGHRS and CDR2 YFSETQ. J gave up 1 base and V 5 bases, and 6 bases lay outside the gene matches. This CDR3 is CASRSGGQSYNEQFF. In DNA form, the CDR3 reads TGCGCCAGCAGGTCTGGGGGACAGTCCTACAATGAGCAGTTCTTC.

This chain joins TRBV4-2 and TRBJ2-5; 7 bases line up with TRBD1. J was trimmed by 2 bases and V by 2 bases; bases with no gene match: 5. CDR1 is LGHNA, CDR2 YNFKEQ, per germline. This CDR3 contains 15 residues. The CDR3 spells CASSQPRGQQETQYF. CDR3 sequence (DNA): TGTGCCAGCAGCCAACCGAGGGGACAGCAAGAGACCCAGTACTTC.

The V and J genes are TRBV6-6 and TRBJ1-2; 7 bases align to TRBD1. The V gene's germline CDR1 is MNHNY and CDR2 SVGAGI (reference sequence). The CDR3 consists of 14 residues. The junction had 16 bases not matched to a gene; V was cut back by 11 bases and J by 7 bases. In nucleotides, the CDR3 is TGTGCCTATACCCCCTCGGACAGGCAAGGTGGCTACACCTTC. It encodes CAYTPSDRQGGYTF.

V gene TRBV11-3 combines with J gene TRBJ2-2, with TRBD1 matching 9 bases. Germline CDR1 is SGHNT and CDR2 is YENEEA. The CDR3 consists of 15 residues. V shed 2 bases, J shed 6 bases, and the junction held 4 bases outside the gene matches. CDR3 coding DNA: TGTGCCAGCAGCTTAAATTACAGGGGGCCCGGGGAGCTGTTTTTT. Encoded protein: CASSLNYRGPGELFF.

This chain links TRBV11-2 with TRBJ2-7; the D is unclear. There are 11 residues in the CDR3. CDR1 is SGHAT, CDR2 FQNNGV, per germline. V lost 5 bases and J lost 6, with 8 bases in between. The CDR3 here is CASSRVGEQYF. In DNA, the CDR3 is TGTGCCAGCAGCCGGGTAGGCGAGCAGTACTTC. The variable domain in full, with the rest retrieved from reference TRBV11-2 and TRBJ2-7, is EAGVAQSPRYKIIEKRQSVAFWCNPISGHATLYWYQQILGQGPKLLIQFQNNGVVDDSQLPKDRFSAERLKGVDSTLKIQPAKLEDSAVYLCASSRVGEQYFGPGTRLTVT.

In its sample, this clone was seen a few times. V usage is TRBV4-2 and J usage is TRBJ1-2; unclear D gene. V lost 1 base and J 4 bases, leaving 10 bases between the germline ends. Germline values: CDR1 LGHNA, CDR2 YNFKEQ. This CDR3 has 14 residues. CDR3 sequence reads: CASSQALAGYGYTF. CDR3 bases: TGTGCCAGCAGCCAAGCGCTGGCAGGCTATGGCTACACCTTC.

The V call is TRBV6-5, the J call TRBJ2-7; D is ambiguous. This CDR3 is 13 amino acids long. The V end lost 2 bases, the J end lost 3 bases, and 8 bases lay between the germline ends. Per the germline V gene, CDR1 is MNHEY and CDR2 is SVGAGI. CDR3 residues: CASSYAENYEQYF. DNA for the CDR3: TGTGCCAGCAGTTACGCAGAAAACTACGAGCAGTACTTC.

The table lists this clone with a few counts. The chain links TRBV7-9 to TRBJ1-1; D is ambiguous. Trimming took off 4 bases at V and 0 bases at J, with 6 bases between the two ends. The CDR3 covers 13 residues. Germline V lookup: CDR1 SEHNR, CDR2 FQNEAQ (reference sequence). Here the CDR3 DNA reads TGTGCCAGCAGCTCTAAACTGAACACTGAAGCTTTCTTT. It translates to CASSSKLNTEAFF.

The chain employs TRBV30 and TRBJ1-6; D is unresolved. CDR1 is GTSNPN, CDR2 SVGIG, per germline (reference sequence). Trimming removed 5 bases at V and 14 bases at J, with 16 bases between. This CDR3 has 12 residues. The CDR3 DNA follows: TGTGCCTGGGGTCCTACCATTGGAGCCCTCCACTTT. Protein sequence: CAWGPTIGALHF. Full variable domain (missing parts from reference TRBV30 and TRBJ1-6): SQTIHQWPATLVQPVGSPLSLECTVEGTSNPNLYWYRQAAGRGLQLLFYSVGIGQISSEVPQNLSASRPQDRQFILSSKKLLLSDSGFYLCAWGPTIGALHFGNGTRLTVT.

The chain couples TRBV2 to TRBJ2-7; 12 bases are shared with TRBD1. Trimming cost V 5 bases and J 4 bases; bases outside gene matches: 9. This CDR3 is built from 16 residues. The V gene's germline CDR1 is SNHLY and CDR2 FYNNEI. CDR3 amino acids: CASSLGTGGAGYEQYF. CDR3 DNA sequence: TGTGCCAGCAGTCTAGGGACAGGGGGCGCTGGGTACGAGCAGTACTTC.

This chain connects TRBV5-1 to TRBJ2-3; no definite D call. Germline V gene sequence: CDR1 SGHRS, CDR2 YFSETQ. The length of the CDR3 is 14 residues. V lost 4 bases and J 0 bases, leaving 9 bases between the germline ends. CDR3 nucleotides: TGCGCCAGCAGCCGAATGGACAGCACAGATACGCAGTATTTT. This encodes CASSRMDSTDTQYF.

This sequence joins TRBV30 and TRBJ2-2, with D perhaps being TRBD1 or TRBD2 (5 bases each). V was trimmed by 3 bases and J by 0 bases, leaving 11 bases between them. This CDR3 contains 15 residues. The germline CDR1 and CDR2 sequences are GTSNPN and SVGIG (reference sequence). The CDR3 region is CAWSALGANTGELFF. The CDR3, as DNA: TGTGCCTGGAGCGCACTGGGGGCGAACACCGGGGAGCTGTTTTTT.

This clone was seen a handful of times. The rearrangement joins TRBV7-9 to TRBJ1-2, with 11 nucleotides matching TRBD1. Germline V gives CDR1 SEHNR, CDR2 FQNEAQ (reference sequence). The CDR3 is 17 residues long. V was clipped by 1 base and J by 0 bases; unmatched bases: 4. The CDR3: CASSLEGTGGANYGYTF. CDR3 coding DNA: TGTGCCAGCAGCTTAGAGGGGACAGGGGGAGCTAACTATGGCTACACCTTC. Full variable domain (missing parts from reference TRBV7-9 and TRBJ1-2): DTGVSQNPRHKITKRGQNVTFRCDPISEHNRLYWYRQTLGQGPEFLTYFQNEAQLEKSRLLSDRFSAERPKGSFSTLEIQRTEQGDSAMYLCASSLEGTGGANYGYTFGSGTRLTVV.

This clone was counted once. The chain combines TRBV7-7 with TRBJ2-5; D remains ambiguous. V was cut by 2 bases and J by 1 base, with 8 bases left in between. The V gene's germline CDR1 is SSHAT and CDR2 FNYEAQ (reference sequence). The CDR3 runs to 14 residues. The CDR3 sequence is CASSLSGGQETQYF. The CDR3, as DNA: TGTGCCAGCAGCTTATCTGGCGGCCAAGAGACCCAGTACTTC.

This chain joins TRBV19 and TRBJ2-5; 7 positions match TRBD2. This CDR3 has 16 residues. After removal of 5 bases from V and 0 bases from J, the junction contained 9 bases not matched to a gene. Germline V CDR1 and CDR2: LNHDA, SQIVND (reference sequence). CDR3 loop: CASSSRGAGYQETQYF. CDR3 sequence (DNA): TGTGCCAGTAGTTCGCGGGGAGCGGGGTACCAAGAGACCCAGTACTTC.

CDR3 sequence reads: CASSIGAAGNTGELFF. The DNA of the CDR3 is TGTGCCAGTAGTATAGGGGCAGCGGGCAACACCGGGGAGCTGTTTTTT. V is TRBV19 and J is TRBJ2-2, with D tentatively TRBD2 (6 bases). The CDR3 is 16 amino acids. Trimming stripped 1 base from V and 2 bases from J, with 11 bases between. In germline, CDR1 is LNHDA, CDR2 SQIVND (reference sequence).